This is a list of T cell receptor beta chains from one sample in a study of cytomegalovirus exposure and HLA in healthy donors. This table comes from immunoSEQ multiplex PCR, and its TCRdb copy is limited to in-frame clones, with some not included. This sample has 90,000 or so clones, with under 80% found just once. The sequenced sample consisted of PBMCs. All receptors derive from a man under 40 in good health and CMV-seropositive. Each CDR3 is given with its conserved first and last residue. Each record gives: J gene, V gene, D gene, clone size, CDR3 DNA, CDR3 protein. D genes are given only for firm matches. Some rows have no size entry. The others give once, few or many, or a class for an expanded clone.

>TRBJ1-4|TRBV27|.|.
TGTGCCAGCAGTTTTCGGGGTGGGTATGAAAAACTGTTTTTT
CASSFRGGYEKLFF
>TRBJ2-6|TRBV29-1|.|.
TGCAGCGTCGGGACAACTGGGGCCAACGTCCTGACTTTC
CSVGTTGANVLTF
>TRBJ2-1|TRBV6-6|.|.
TGTGCCAGCAGTTACCCTGAGGGAGGATCTGGTGAGCAGTTCTTC
CASSYPEGGSGEQFF
>TRBJ1-1|TRBV7-9|.|once
TGTTCCAGCAGCTTAGAGACAGGAATGCGAGCTGAAGCTTTCTTT
CSSSLETGMRAEAFF
>TRBJ2-2|TRBV15|TRBD1|.
TGTGCCACCAGCAGAGATCCGGGACAGTACACCGGGGAGCTGTTTTTT
CATSRDPGQYTGELFF
>TRBJ2-7|TRBV6-1|.|.
TGTGCCAGCATTTTTCAGGGTGCAAACTACGAGCAGTACTTC
CASIFQGANYEQYF
>TRBJ1-3|TRBV4-1|.|.
TGCGCCAGCAGCCAAGATGTGGTAGTCGCAAACACCATATATTTT
CASSQDVVVANTIYF
>TRBJ1-6|TRBV11-2|TRBD1|once
TGTGCCAGCAGCTTATTGGGACAGCGTTTTTCACCCCTCCACTTT
CASSLLGQRFSPLHF
>TRBJ2-7|TRBV7-2|.|few
TGTGCCAGCAGCTTAGCACTTGGGACACCGGAGCAGTACTTC
CASSLALGTPEQYF
>TRBJ1-5|TRBV4-1|TRBD1|.
TGCGCCAGCAGCCAAGAAGGGACAGGGGGCGGACAGCCCCAGCATTTT
CASSQEGTGGGQPQHF
>TRBJ2-1|TRBV5-6|.|.
TGTGCCAGCAGCTTGATCAGGGGCGATGAGCAGTTCTTC
CASSLIRGDEQFF
>TRBJ1-2|TRBV7-9|TRBD1|.
TGTGCCAGCATCCCCCGGGACAGTAACTATGGCTACACCTTC
CASIPRDSNYGYTF
>TRBJ2-5|TRBV6-1|.|.
TGTGCCAGCACCCCGGAGAGGGTGACTCAAGAGACCCAGTACTTC
CASTPERVTQETQYF
>TRBJ1-3|TRBV30|.|.
TGTGCCTGGGCCCGGGGCTCTGGAAACACCATATATTTT
CAWARGSGNTIYF
>TRBJ1-3|TRBV5-4|TRBD1|.
TGTGCCAGCAGCTTGCCGGGACAGGGATCTGGAAACACCATATATTTT
CASSLPGQGSGNTIYF
>TRBJ2-1|TRBV12-5|TRBD2|.
TGTGCTAGTGGTTTTGTTGAGTTGGGACTAGCGGGGGGGAACGATGAGCAGTTCTTC
CASGFVELGLAGGNDEQFF
>TRBJ1-3|TRBV29-1|TRBD1|.
TGCAGCGTTTTGGGGGCCGGGACAGGGGACTCCATATATTTT
CSVLGAGTGDSIYF
>TRBJ1-2|TRBV19|TRBD1|.
TGTGCCAGTAGTAAACGACAGGGGGGCAATGGCTACACCTTC
CASSKRQGGNGYTF
>TRBJ2-1|TRBV19|.|.
TGTGCCAGTAGGCATTTTGCGAGCTCCTACAATGAGCAGTTCTTC
CASRHFASSYNEQFF
>TRBJ1-1|TRBV28|.|few
TGTGCCAGCAGTTTATCCACAGACACTGAAGCTTTCTTT
CASSLSTDTEAFF
>TRBJ2-3|TRBV2|TRBD2|.
TGTGCCAGCAGTGAGGGGTTAGCGGGGTTCTTGGTATCGGGCACAGATACGCAGTATTTT
CASSEGLAGFLVSGTDTQYF
>TRBJ1-2|TRBV6-1|.|once
TGTGCCAGCAGCCCCCTTCCGGGCTACACCTTC
CASSPLPGYTF
>TRBJ2-7|TRBV10-3|.|.
TGTGCCATCAGAACCCCAGGGGTAACCTACGAGCAGTACTTC
CAIRTPGVTYEQYF
>TRBJ1-6|TRBV11-2|.|.
TGTGCCAGCAGTTTATCTTTGGGACTCGGGGGTTCACCCCTCCACTTT
CASSLSLGLGGSPLHF
>TRBJ2-7|TRBV30|.|.
TGTGCCTGGAGTCCTCCTACAGTGGGACAACTCTACGAGCAGTACTTC
CAWSPPTVGQLYEQYF
>TRBJ2-6|TRBV6-1|.|.
TGTGCCAGCAGTCAAACTTCTGGGGCCAACGTCCTGACTTTC
CASSQTSGANVLTF
>TRBJ2-2|TRBV27|TRBD2|.
TGTGCCAGCCGACTAGCGGGGGGGCCTTACACCGGGGAGCTGTTTTTT
CASRLAGGPYTGELFF
>TRBJ2-7|TRBV29-1|TRBD1|once
TGCAGCGTTTATGGGACAGGGGGCGGCGAGCAGTACTTC
CSVYGTGGGEQYF
>TRBJ1-2|TRBV11-2|.|.
TGTGCCAGCAGCTTAACCTCTGGACAGAGATTTAACTATGGCTACACCTTC
CASSLTSGQRFNYGYTF
>TRBJ1-4|TRBV5-1|.|.
TGCGCCAGCAGCTTGAGGGGAGAAAAACTGTTTTTT
CASSLRGEKLFF
>TRBJ1-1|TRBV7-2|TRBD1|few
TGTGCCAGCAGCTTCAAGGGACAGGGAGTTTACACTGAAGCTTTCTTT
CASSFKGQGVYTEAFF
>TRBJ2-5|TRBV2|TRBD1|.
TGTGCCAGCAGCACAGGGGCCCCGATTCAAGAGACCCAGTACTTC
CASSTGAPIQETQYF
>TRBJ1-1|TRBV19|.|once
TGTGCCAGTAGTATGGGGGGTGGCACTGAAGCTTTCTTT
CASSMGGGTEAFF
>TRBJ2-7|TRBV27|TRBD1|.
TGTGCCAGCAGTTATAACGGGCGCAGGGGGTACGAGCAGTACTTC
CASSYNGRRGYEQYF
>TRBJ2-3|TRBV5-1|.|.
TGCGCCAGCAGCTTACAGGGCACAGATACGCAGTATTTT
CASSLQGTDTQYF
>TRBJ1-2|TRBV7-9|TRBD1|.
TGTGCCAGCAGCAAGTCTTACCCGGGACAGGGGAACTATGGCTACACCTTC
CASSKSYPGQGNYGYTF
>TRBJ1-4|TRBV4-1|.|many
TGCGCCAGCAGCCAAGCTGAGGTATGGCACGAAAAACTGTTTTTT
CASSQAEVWHEKLFF
>TRBJ1-5|TRBV19|TRBD1|.
TGTGCCTCCCTTGGATTGTCGACAGGGGGGTGGTCCCAGCATTTT
CASLGLSTGGWSQHF
>TRBJ2-1|TRBV5-4|.|.
TGTGCCAGCAGCTCCAAGGGACACCCTGAGCAGTTCTTC
CASSSKGHPEQFF
>TRBJ1-2|TRBV5-1|TRBD1|.
TGCGCCAGCAGTGACGGGACAGGGGTCTATGGCTACACCTTC
CASSDGTGVYGYTF
>TRBJ2-7|TRBV27|TRBD1|.
TGTGCCAGCAGTTGGACCGGGACAGGGTCCTACGAGCAGTACTTC
CASSWTGTGSYEQYF
>TRBJ2-5|TRBV7-7|TRBD2|.
TGTGCTAGCAGCTCGGGGGGGGCGCGGGAGACCCAGTACTTC
CASSSGGARETQYF
>TRBJ1-2|TRBV7-3|.|.
TGTGCCAGCAGCCCCTTTGGTGGACAGATTTATGGCTACACCTTC
CASSPFGGQIYGYTF
>TRBJ2-1|TRBV2|TRBD1|.
TGTGCCAGCAGTGAGGGGACAGGGTCGAATGAGCAGTTCTTC
CASSEGTGSNEQFF
>TRBJ2-7|TRBV7-2|TRBD1|.
TGTGCCAGCAGTTACCAGGGGGCTACCTACGAGCAGTACTTC
CASSYQGATYEQYF
>TRBJ1-5|TRBV27|.|.
TGTGCCAGCAGTTTAGCGGGTCTCAGCAATCAGCCCCAGCATTTT
CASSLAGLSNQPQHF
>TRBJ2-5|TRBV27|.|.
TGTGCCAGCAGTCCCCGGAGCGGAGAGACCCAGTACTTC
CASSPRSGETQYF
>TRBJ2-2|TRBV15|.|.
TGTGCCACCAGCCCAAGGACAGCCCTGAACACCGGGGAGCTGTTTTTT
CATSPRTALNTGELFF
>TRBJ2-7|TRBV6-1|TRBD1|few
TGTGCCAGCGAGGGACAGCGGAGCTCCTACGAGCAGTACTTC
CASEGQRSSYEQYF
>TRBJ1-5|TRBV4-3|TRBD1|.
TGCGCCAGCAGCCAAGCCCGGACAGGCCCTTATCAGCCCCAGCATTTT
CASSQARTGPYQPQHF
>TRBJ2-2|TRBV18|TRBD1|.
TGTGCCACCCCACGTGGGGACAGGAGAGTCGGGGGCACCGGGGAGCTGTTTTTT
CATPRGDRRVGGTGELFF
>TRBJ1-1|TRBV5-5|.|.
TGTGCCAGCAGCTTGGATCCGGGAGGTGGCACTGAAGCTTTCTTT
CASSLDPGGGTEAFF
>TRBJ2-7|TRBV18|.|.
TGTGCCAGCTCACTCCTAGGCCCAGGGATCTCCTACGAGCAGTACTTC
CASSLLGPGISYEQYF
>TRBJ2-3|TRBV30|TRBD1|.
TGTGCCTGGAGTGTAGGGACAGCAAATACAGATACGCAGTATTTT
CAWSVGTANTDTQYF
>TRBJ1-2|TRBV7-9|.|.
TGTGCCAGCAGCCGAGGGGGGGACTATGGCTACACCTTC
CASSRGGDYGYTF
>TRBJ1-2|TRBV27|TRBD1|.
TGTGCCAGCAGGACGGGACAGAGCTATGGCTACACCTTC
CASRTGQSYGYTF
>TRBJ2-3|TRBV7-9|TRBD2|.
TGTGCCAGCAGCCTCGGACTAGCAGATACGCAGTATTTT
CASSLGLADTQYF
>TRBJ1-6|TRBV11-2|.|once
TGTGCCAGCAGCTTGCGGACGGGGAATTCACCCCTCCACTTT
CASSLRTGNSPLHF